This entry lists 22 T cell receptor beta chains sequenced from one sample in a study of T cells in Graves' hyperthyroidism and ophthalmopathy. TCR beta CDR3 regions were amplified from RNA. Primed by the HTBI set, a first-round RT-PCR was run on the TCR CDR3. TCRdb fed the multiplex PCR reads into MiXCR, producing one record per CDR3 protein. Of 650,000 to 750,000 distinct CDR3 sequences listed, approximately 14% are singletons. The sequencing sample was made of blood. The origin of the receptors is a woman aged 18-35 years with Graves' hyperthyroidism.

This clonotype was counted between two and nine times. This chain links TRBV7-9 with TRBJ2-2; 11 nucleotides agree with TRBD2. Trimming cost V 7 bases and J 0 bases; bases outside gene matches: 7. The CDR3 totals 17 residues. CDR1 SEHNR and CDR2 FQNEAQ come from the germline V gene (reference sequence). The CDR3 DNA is TGTGCCAGCACACGATCGACTAGCGGGACGAACACCGGGGAGCTGTTTTTT. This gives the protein CASTRSTSGTNTGELFF.

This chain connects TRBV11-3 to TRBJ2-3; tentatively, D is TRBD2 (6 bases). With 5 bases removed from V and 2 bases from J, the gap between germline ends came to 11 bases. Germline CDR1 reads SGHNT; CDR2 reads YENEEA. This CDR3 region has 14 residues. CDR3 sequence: CASSVGRVTDTQYF. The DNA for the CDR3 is TGTGCCAGCAGCGTCGGGAGAGTCACAGATACGCAGTATTTT.

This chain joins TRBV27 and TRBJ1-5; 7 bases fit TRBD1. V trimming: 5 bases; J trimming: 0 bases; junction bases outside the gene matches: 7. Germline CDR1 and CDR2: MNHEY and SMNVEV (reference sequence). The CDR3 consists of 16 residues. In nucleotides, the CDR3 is TGTGCCAGCAGTATGGGGTGGACAGGTAGCAATCAGCCCCAGCATTTT. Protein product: CASSMGWTGSNQPQHF.

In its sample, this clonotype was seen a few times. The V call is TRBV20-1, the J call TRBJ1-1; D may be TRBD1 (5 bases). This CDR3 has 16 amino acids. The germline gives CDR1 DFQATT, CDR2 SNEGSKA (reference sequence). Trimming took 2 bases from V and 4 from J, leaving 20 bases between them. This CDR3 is CSARPWGGSGGTEAFF. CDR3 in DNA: TGCAGTGCTAGACCCTGGGGGGGGTCGGGGGGCACTGAAGCTTTCTTT.

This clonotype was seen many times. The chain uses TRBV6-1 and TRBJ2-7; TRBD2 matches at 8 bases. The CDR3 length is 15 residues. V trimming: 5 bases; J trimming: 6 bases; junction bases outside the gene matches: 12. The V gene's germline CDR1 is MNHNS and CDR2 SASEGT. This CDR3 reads CASSSFGTRSFEQYF. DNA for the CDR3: TGTGCCAGCAGTTCTTTCGGGACTAGGTCTTTCGAGCAGTACTTC.

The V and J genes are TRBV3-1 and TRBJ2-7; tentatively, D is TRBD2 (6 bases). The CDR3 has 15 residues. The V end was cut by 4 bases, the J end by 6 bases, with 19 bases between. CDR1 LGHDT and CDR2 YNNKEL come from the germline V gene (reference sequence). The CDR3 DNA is TGTGCCAGCAGCCCGGCCCCCCGGGGGATCTTCGAGCAGTACTTC. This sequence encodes CASSPAPRGIFEQYF.

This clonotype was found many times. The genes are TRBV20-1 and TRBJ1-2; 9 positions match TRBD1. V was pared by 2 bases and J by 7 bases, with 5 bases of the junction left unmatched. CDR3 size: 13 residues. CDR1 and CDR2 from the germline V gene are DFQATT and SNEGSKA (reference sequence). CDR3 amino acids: CSARTGTGSGYTF. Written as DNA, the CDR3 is TGCAGTGCTAGAACGGGGACAGGGAGTGGCTACACCTTC.

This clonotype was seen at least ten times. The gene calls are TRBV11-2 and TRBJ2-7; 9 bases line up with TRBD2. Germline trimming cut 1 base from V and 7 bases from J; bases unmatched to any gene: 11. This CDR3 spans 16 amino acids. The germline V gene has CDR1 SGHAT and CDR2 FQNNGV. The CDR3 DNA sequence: TGTGCCAGCAGCTTAGTCTACGCGGGAGGGCCGCGTGAGCAGTACTTC. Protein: CASSLVYAGGPREQYF.

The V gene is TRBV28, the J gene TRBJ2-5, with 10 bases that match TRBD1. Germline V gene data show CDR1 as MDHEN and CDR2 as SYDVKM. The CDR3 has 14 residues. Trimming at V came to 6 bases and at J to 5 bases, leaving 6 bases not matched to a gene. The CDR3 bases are TGTGCCAGCAGAGGTGGGGGACAGGGGGAGACCCAGTACTTC. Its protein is CASRGGGQGETQYF.

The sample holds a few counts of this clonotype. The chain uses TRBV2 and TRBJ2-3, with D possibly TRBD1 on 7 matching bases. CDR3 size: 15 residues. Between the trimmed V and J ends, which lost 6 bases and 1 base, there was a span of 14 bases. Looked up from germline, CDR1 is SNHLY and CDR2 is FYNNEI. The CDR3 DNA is TGTGCCAGCAGCGGAGGGGGCGAACGCACAGATACGCAGTATTTT. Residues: CASSGGGERTDTQYF. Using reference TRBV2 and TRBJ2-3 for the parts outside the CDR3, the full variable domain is EPEVTQTPSHQVTQMGQEVILRCVPISNHLYFYWYRQILGQKVEFLVSFYNNEISEKSEIFDDQFSVERPDGSNFTLKIRSTKLEDSAMYFCASSGGGERTDTQYFGPGTRLTVL.

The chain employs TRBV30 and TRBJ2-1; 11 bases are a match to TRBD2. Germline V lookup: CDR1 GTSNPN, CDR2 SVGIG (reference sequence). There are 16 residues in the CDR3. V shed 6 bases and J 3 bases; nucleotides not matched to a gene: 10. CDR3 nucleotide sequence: TGTGCCTGCAATCCGGGGGGACTAGCGGACTACAATGAGCAGTTCTTC. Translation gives CACNPGGLADYNEQFF.

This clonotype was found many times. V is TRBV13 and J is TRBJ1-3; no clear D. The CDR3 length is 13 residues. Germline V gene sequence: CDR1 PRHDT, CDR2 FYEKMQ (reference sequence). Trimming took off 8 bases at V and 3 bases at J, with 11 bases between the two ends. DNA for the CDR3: TGTGCCAGCTGCTCCTCGGATGGAAACACCATATATTTT. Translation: CASCSSDGNTIYF.

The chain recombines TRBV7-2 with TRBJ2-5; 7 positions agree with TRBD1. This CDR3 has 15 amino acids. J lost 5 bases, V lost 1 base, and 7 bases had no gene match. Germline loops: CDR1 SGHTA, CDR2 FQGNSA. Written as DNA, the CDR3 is TGTGCCAGCAGCTTAGGCGGCCAGGGGGTGGAGACCCAGTACTTC. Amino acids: CASSLGGQGVETQYF.

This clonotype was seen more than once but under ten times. The CDR3 is CASSPEGLPLVDTQYF. CDR3 nucleotides: TGTGCCAGCTCCCCTGAGGGACTCCCGTTAGTGGATACGCAGTATTTT. The chain has TRBV18 and TRBJ2-3, with a tentative D call TRBD2 (6 bases). With 6 bases removed from V and 6 bases from J, the gap between germline ends came to 22 bases. Germline loops: CDR1 KGHSH, CDR2 LQKENI. The CDR3 runs 16 residues. Full variable domain (rest looked up from reference TRBV18 and TRBJ2-3): NAGVMQNPRHLVRRRGQEARLRCSPMKGHSHVYWYRQLPEEGLKFMVYLQKENIIDESGMPKERFSAEFPKEGPSILRIQQVVRGDSAAYFCASSPEGLPLVDTQYFGPGTRLTVL.

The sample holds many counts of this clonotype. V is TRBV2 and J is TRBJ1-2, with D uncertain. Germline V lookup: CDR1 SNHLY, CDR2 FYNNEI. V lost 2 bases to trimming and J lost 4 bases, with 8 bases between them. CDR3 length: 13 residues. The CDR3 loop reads CASSEQALYGYTF. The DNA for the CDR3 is TGTGCCAGCAGTGAACAGGCACTCTATGGCTACACCTTC.

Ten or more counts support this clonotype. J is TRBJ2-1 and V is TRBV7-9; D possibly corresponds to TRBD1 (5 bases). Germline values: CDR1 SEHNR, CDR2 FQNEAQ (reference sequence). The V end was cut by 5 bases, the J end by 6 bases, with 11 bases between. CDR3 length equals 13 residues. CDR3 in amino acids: CASSPSGFNEQFF. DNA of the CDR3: TGTGCCAGCAGCCCTTCAGGGTTCAATGAGCAGTTCTTC.

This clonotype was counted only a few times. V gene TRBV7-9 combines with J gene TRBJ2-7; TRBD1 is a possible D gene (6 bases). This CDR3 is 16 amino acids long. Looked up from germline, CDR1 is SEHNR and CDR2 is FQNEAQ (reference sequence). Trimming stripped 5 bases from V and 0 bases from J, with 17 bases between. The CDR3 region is CASSKPGQFRSYEQYF. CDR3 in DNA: TGTGCCAGCAGCAAACCGGGACAATTCCGCTCCTACGAGCAGTACTTC.

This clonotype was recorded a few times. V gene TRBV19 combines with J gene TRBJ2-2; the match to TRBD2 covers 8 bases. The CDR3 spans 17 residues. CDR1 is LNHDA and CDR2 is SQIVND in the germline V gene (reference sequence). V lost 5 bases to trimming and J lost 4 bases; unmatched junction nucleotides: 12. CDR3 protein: CASSLTKSGRSTGELFF. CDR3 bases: TGTGCCAGTAGTCTAACAAAAAGCGGGAGAAGCACCGGGGAGCTGTTTTTT.

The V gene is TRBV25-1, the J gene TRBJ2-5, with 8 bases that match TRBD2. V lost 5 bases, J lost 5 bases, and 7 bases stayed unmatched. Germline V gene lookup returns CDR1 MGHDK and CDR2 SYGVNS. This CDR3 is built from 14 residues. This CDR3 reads CASSSGRVLETQYF. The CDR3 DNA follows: TGTGCCAGCAGTTCCGGGAGGGTCCTGGAGACCCAGTACTTC. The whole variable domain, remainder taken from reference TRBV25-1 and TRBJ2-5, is EADIYQTPRYLVIGTGKKITLECSQTMGHDKMYWYQQDPGMELHLIHYSYGVNSTEKGDLSSESTVSRIRTEHFPLTLESARPSHTSQYLCASSSGRVLETQYFGPGTRLLVL.

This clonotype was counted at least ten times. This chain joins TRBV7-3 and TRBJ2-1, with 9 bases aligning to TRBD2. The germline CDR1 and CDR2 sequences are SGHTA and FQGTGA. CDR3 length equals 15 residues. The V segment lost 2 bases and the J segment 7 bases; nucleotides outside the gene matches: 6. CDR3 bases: TGTGCCAGCAGCTTACGAGCGGGACTAGCTAATGAGCAGTTCTTC. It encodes CASSLRAGLANEQFF.

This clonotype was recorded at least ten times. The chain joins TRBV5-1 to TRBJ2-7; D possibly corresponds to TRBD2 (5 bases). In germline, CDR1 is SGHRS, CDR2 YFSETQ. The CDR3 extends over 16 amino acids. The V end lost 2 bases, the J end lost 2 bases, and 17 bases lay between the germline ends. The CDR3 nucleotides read TGCGCCAGCAGCTTCCGACGGGGAGCGGCCCCCTACGAGCAGTACTTC. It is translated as CASSFRRGAAPYEQYF.

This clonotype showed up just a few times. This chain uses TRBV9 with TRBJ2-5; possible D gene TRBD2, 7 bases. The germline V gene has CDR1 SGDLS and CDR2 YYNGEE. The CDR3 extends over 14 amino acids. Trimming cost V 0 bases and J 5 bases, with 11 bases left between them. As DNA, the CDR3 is TGTGCCAGCAGCGTAGAGAGGGGGGGGGAGACCCAGTACTTC. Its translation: CASSVERGGETQYF.